This T cell receptor (beta chain) was sequenced in a study of cytomegalovirus exposure and HLA in healthy donors. A multiplex PCR was run with 60 Vbeta primers and 13 Jbeta primers. Only in-frame clones appear in the TCRdb table, and some are missing; sequencing was by immunoSEQ multiplex PCR. The sample gives more than 95,000 clones, more than 9% of which show up once; approximately 4.4% is in the top ten. Study-level points and caveats: Some public TCRs appeared in many individuals, while most sequences were rare.

For this clone: Its antigen is unknown.

Germline lookup yields CDR1 LNHNV and CDR2 YYDKDF (reference sequence). This CDR3 comprises 15 residues. V was cut by 5 bases and J by 4 bases, with 12 bases left in between. This receptor was identified in a woman aged 18 to 35 in good health and CMV-seropositive. The rearrangement joins TRBV15 to TRBJ2-6; a possible D gene is TRBD2 (5 bases). The specimen was PBMCs. The CDR3 DNA is TGTGCCACCAGCTCCGGGGTGGCCGGGGCCAACGTCCTGACTTTC. Amino acids: CATSSGVAGANVLTF.